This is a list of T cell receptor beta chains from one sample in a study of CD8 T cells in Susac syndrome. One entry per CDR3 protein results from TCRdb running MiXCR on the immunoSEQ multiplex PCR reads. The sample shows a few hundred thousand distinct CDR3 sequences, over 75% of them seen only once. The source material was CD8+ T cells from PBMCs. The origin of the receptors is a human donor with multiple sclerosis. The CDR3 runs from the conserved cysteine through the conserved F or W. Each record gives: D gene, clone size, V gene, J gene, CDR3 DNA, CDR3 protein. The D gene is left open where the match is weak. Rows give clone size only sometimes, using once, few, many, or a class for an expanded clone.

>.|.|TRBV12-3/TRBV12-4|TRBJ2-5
TGTGCCAGCAGTTTAGGACAGGATGGATTTTATGAGACCCAGTACTTC
CASSLGQDGFYETQYF
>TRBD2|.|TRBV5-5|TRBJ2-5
TGTGCCAGCAGCCACAAGAATCCTAGCGGGTACCAAGAGACCCAGTACTTC
CASSHKNPSGYQETQYF
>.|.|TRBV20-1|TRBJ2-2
TGCAGTGCTAGAGATCCCGACAGCCCGAACACCGGGGAGCTGTTTTTT
CSARDPDSPNTGELFF
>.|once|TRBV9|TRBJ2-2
TGTGCCAGCAGCGTAGCTTTGGCAGGTGGGGCCGGGGAGCTGTTTTTT
CASSVALAGGAGELFF
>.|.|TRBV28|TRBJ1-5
TGTGCCAGCATGGAGGGGATGGGAAGCAATCAGCCCCAGCATTTT
CASMEGMGSNQPQHF
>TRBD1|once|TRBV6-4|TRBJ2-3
TGTGCCAGCAGTGACTCCCGACAGGGACACACAGATACGCAGTATTTT
CASSDSRQGHTDTQYF
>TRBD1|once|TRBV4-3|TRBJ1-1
TGCGCCAGCAGCTCCGATACAGGGGACACTGAAGCTTTCTTT
CASSSDTGDTEAFF
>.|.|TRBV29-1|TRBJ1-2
TGCAGCGTTTTACAGGGCCCTGCCTATGGCTACACCTTC
CSVLQGPAYGYTF
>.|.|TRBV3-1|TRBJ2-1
TGTGCCAGCAGCCCCACGCGTACGCAGTCCTACAATGAGCAGTTCTTC
CASSPTRTQSYNEQFF
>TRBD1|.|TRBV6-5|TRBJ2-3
TGTGCCAGCAGTTACGCCGACAGGGGGGACGATACGCAGTATTTT
CASSYADRGDDTQYF
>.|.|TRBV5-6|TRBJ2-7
TGTGCCAGCACTCGTGGGGGAGAAGGGTCCGAGCAGTACTTC
CASTRGGEGSEQYF
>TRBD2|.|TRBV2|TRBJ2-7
TGTGCCAGCAGAGGGGAGTATACTAGCGGGAGCAGCCCTTTTCGCGAGCAGTACTTC
CASRGEYTSGSSPFREQYF
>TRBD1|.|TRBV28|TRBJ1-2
TGTGCCAGCAGGGCAGGGGGGAAAGGGGGCTACACCTTC
CASRAGGKGGYTF
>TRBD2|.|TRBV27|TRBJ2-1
TGTGCCAGCGGACTTCGTCTAGCGGGAGTCAATGAGCAGTTCTTC
CASGLRLAGVNEQFF
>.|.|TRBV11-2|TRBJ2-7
TGTGCCAGCAGCTTCGGGTCTACCTACGAGCAGTACTTC
CASSFGSTYEQYF
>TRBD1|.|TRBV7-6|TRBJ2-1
TGTGCCAGCAGCTCCGAGTATTCAGGACAGGGTTACAGTGAGCAGTTCTTC
CASSSEYSGQGYSEQFF
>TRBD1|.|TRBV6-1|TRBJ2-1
TGTGCCAGCAGTGGCGACAGGGGGTATGAGCAGTTCTTC
CASSGDRGYEQFF
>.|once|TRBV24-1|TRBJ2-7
TGTGCCACCAGTGATTCCGGGACGGGCCCCCACGAGCAGTACTTC
CATSDSGTGPHEQYF